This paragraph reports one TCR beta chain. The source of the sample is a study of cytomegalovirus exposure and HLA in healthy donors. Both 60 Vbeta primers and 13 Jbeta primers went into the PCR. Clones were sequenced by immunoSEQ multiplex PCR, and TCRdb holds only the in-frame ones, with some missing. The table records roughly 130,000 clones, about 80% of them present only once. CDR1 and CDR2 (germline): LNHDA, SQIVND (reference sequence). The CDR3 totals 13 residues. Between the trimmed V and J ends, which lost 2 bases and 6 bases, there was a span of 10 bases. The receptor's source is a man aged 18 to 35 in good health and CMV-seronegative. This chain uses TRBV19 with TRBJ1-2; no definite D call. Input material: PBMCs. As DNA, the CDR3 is TGTGCCAGTAGTATATTCAGTGGTGATGGCTACACCTTC. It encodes CASSIFSGDGYTF.